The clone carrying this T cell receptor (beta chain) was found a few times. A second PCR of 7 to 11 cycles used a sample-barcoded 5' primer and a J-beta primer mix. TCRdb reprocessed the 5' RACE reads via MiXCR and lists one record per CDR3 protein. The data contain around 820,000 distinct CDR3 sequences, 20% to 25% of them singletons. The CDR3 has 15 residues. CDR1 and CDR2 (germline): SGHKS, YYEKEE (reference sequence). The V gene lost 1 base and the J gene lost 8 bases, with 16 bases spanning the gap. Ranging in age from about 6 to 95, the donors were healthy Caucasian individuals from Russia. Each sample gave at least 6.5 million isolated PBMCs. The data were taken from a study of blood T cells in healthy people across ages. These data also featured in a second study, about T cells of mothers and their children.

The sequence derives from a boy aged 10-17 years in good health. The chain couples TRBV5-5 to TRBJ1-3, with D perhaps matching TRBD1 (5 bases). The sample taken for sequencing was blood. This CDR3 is CASSLSRGVGYTIYF. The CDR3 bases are TGTGCCAGCAGCTTGAGTAGGGGCGTCGGATACACCATATATTTT.